This T cell receptor (beta chain) was identified during a study of blood T cell repertoires in COVID-19. The data were produced by immunoSEQ multiplex PCR, yet TCRdb's version contains in-frame clones alone and is incomplete. This repertoire shows 250,000 to 300,000 clones, roughly 90% found once; its top ten account for just under 1%. This CDR3 is 14 amino acids long. Germline V gene sequence: CDR1 MNHEY, CDR2 SMNVEV (reference sequence). V shed 3 bases and J shed 6 bases, with 9 bases lying between them. This clonotype originated in a woman in her 30s who had recovered from COVID-19. The source material was PBMCs or T cells enriched from blood (not recorded which). V and J are TRBV27 and TRBJ1-6, with D perhaps matching TRBD1 (6 bases). Here the CDR3 reads CASSFGGLNSPLHF. CDR3 nucleotide sequence: TGTGCCAGCAGTTTTGGGGGCCTTAATTCACCCCTCCACTTT.